The 32 T cell receptor beta chains given below trace back to one sample, sequenced in a study of T cell responses to AZD1222 COVID-19 vaccine. Assay: immunoSEQ multiplex PCR; the TCRdb copy retains only in-frame clones and omits some. The sample carries over 150,000 clones, 85% to 95% recorded once. This material consisted of peripheral blood, taken 28 days after the second dose of the MenACWY control vaccine. These receptors came from an adult who received the MenACWY meningococcal vaccine as a control.

The chain recombines TRBV19 with TRBJ1-2; a possible D gene is TRBD1 (6 bases). V lost 4 bases and J 4 bases, leaving 13 bases between the germline ends. The CDR3 loop spans 14 amino acids. Germline-derived CDR1 and CDR2 are LNHDA and SQIVND (reference sequence). CDR3 sequence: CASSTTGTSYGYTF. In nucleotides, the CDR3 is TGTGCCAGTAGTACAACCGGGACAAGCTATGGCTACACCTTC.

This clone is a singleton in its sample. This chain connects TRBV3-1 (or the pseudogene TRBV3-2) to TRBJ1-1; no reliable D call. The V gene lost 8 bases and the J gene lost 2 bases, with 12 bases spanning the gap. Germline CDR1 and CDR2: LGHDT and YNNKEL (reference sequence). This CDR3 is built from 13 residues. The CDR3: CASSYRINTEAFF. As DNA, the CDR3 is TGTGCCAGCTCTTACCGGATAAACACTGAAGCTTTCTTT.

This chain links TRBV5-1 with TRBJ2-2; D is possibly TRBD2 (5 bases). V lost 1 base and J lost 0, with 7 bases in between. Per the germline V gene, CDR1 is SGHRS and CDR2 is YFSETQ. The length of the CDR3 is 15 residues. In DNA form, the CDR3 reads TGCGCCAGCAGCTTGACGGGATCGAACACCGGGGAGCTGTTTTTT. This sequence encodes CASSLTGSNTGELFF.

The chain joins TRBV6-5 to TRBJ2-2; tentatively, D is TRBD1 or TRBD2 (5 bases each). V lost 4 bases and J 4 bases, leaving 16 bases between the germline ends. Germline CDR1 and CDR2: MNHEY and SVGAGI. The CDR3 runs 16 residues. CDR3 in amino acids: CASSFSRAGSTGELFF. The CDR3 nucleotides read TGTGCCAGCAGTTTTTCGAGGGCAGGGTCCACCGGGGAGCTGTTTTTT.

This chain connects TRBV5-4 to TRBJ1-1; D may be TRBD1 (6 bases). The V end was cut by 0 bases, the J end by 1 base, with 10 bases between. From germline, CDR1 is SGHNT and CDR2 YYREEE (reference sequence). The CDR3 runs to 15 residues. In DNA form, the CDR3 reads TGTGCCAGCAGCTTGGCGGGCAGGGGGAACACTGAAGCTTTCTTT. It encodes CASSLAGRGNTEAFF.

The gene calls are TRBV7-8 and TRBJ1-4; 9 nucleotides match TRBD1. V was clipped by 7 bases and J by 8 bases; unmatched bases: 11. Germline lookup yields CDR1 SGHVS and CDR2 FQNEAQ. The CDR3 runs to 15 residues. CDR3 coding DNA: TGTGCCAGCACAATTTACAGGGGGCTAGGCGAAAAACTGTTTTTT. Residues: CASTIYRGLGEKLFF.

Here the CDR3 reads CASTREGREAFF. The CDR3 DNA is TGTGCCAGCACCCGGGAGGGCCGGGAAGCTTTCTTT. This rearrangement joins TRBV6-5 to TRBJ1-1; no reliable D call. Trimming pared 7 bases from V and 8 bases from J, leaving 14 bases between. Germline V gene lookup returns CDR1 MNHEY and CDR2 SVGAGI. The CDR3 is 12 amino acids.

The chain links TRBV7-9 to TRBJ1-2; D unclear. The V end lost 2 bases, the J end lost 6 bases, and 4 bases lay between the germline ends. The length of the CDR3 is 11 residues. Germline values: CDR1 SEHNR, CDR2 FQNEAQ (reference sequence). This CDR3 is CASSLRNGYTF. The CDR3, as DNA: TGTGCCAGCAGCTTACGGAATGGCTACACCTTC.

DNA of the CDR3: TGCGCCAGCAGCATGTTTGACCAAGAGACCCAGTACTTC. Encoded protein: CASSMFDQETQYF. V and J are TRBV5-1 and TRBJ2-5; D unclear. Germline CDR1 SGHRS, CDR2 YFSETQ. The CDR3 has 13 amino acids. V shed 4 bases and J shed 0 bases, with 7 bases lying between them.

The V and J genes are TRBV18 and TRBJ1-2; 7 bases map to TRBD1. Germline lookup yields CDR1 KGHSH and CDR2 LQKENI. CDR3 length equals 12 residues. J was trimmed by 6 bases and V by 3 bases; bases with no gene match: 1. The CDR3 DNA reads TGTGCCAGCTCACCCGACAGGGATGGCTACACCTTC. Encoded protein: CASSPDRDGYTF.

The gene calls are TRBV4-1 and TRBJ1-1; D may be TRBD1 (5 bases). CDR1 is MGHRA, CDR2 YSYEKL, per germline. The length of the CDR3 is 14 residues. The V end was cut by 8 bases, the J end by 5 bases, with 18 bases between. The CDR3 nucleotides read TGCGCCAGCGCGCGAGGACCCGAGGGGACTGAAGCTTTCTTT. Encoded protein: CASARGPEGTEAFF.

This sequence joins TRBV2 and TRBJ1-4; 8 bases are a match to TRBD1. V lost 3 bases to trimming and J lost 5 bases; unmatched junction nucleotides: 8. Germline V CDR1 and CDR2: SNHLY, FYNNEI. This CDR3 is built from 16 residues. CDR3 sequence reads: CASSDTGGIINEKLFF. Here the CDR3 DNA reads TGTGCCAGCAGTGACACAGGGGGGATCATAAATGAAAAACTGTTTTTT.

The J gene is TRBJ1-4, the V gene TRBV5-4; 7 bases are shared with TRBD1. CDR1 and CDR2 (germline): SGHNT, YYREEE (reference sequence). Trimming cost V 3 bases and J 8 bases; bases outside gene matches: 1. This CDR3 has 12 amino acids. The CDR3 is CASSSGGEKLFF. CDR3 bases: TGTGCCAGCAGCTCAGGGGGAGAAAAACTGTTTTTT.

The CDR3 DNA sequence: TGTGCCACCAGTGATGCCCGGGACGTTGTAGCCGGGGAGCTGTTTTTT. Translation: CATSDARDVVAGELFF. The chain joins TRBV24-1 to TRBJ2-2; possibly TRBD1 or TRBD2 for D (5 bases each). In germline, CDR1 is KGHDR, CDR2 SFDVKD. The V end lost 3 bases, the J end lost 6 bases, and 16 bases lay between the germline ends. The CDR3 covers 16 residues.

The chain couples TRBV4-1 to TRBJ1-5; D not resolved. Germline V gene data show CDR1 as MGHRA and CDR2 as YSYEKL. Deletions cut 1 base from V and 3 bases from J, with 7 bases between. The CDR3 runs 14 residues. The CDR3 bases are TGCGCCAGCAGCCAAGTTGGGTTCAATCAGCCCCAGCATTTT. This translates into CASSQVGFNQPQHF.

This chain links TRBV19 with TRBJ2-3; weak D call: TRBD1 (5 bases). The CDR3 has 15 amino acids. Per germline, CDR1 LNHDA and CDR2 SQIVND (reference sequence). V was shortened by 2 bases and J by 0 bases, with 9 bases between the two germline ends. The CDR3 reads CASSIRGSSTDTQYF. CDR3 in DNA: TGTGCCAGTAGTATAAGGGGATCTAGCACAGATACGCAGTATTTT.

The chain joins TRBV27 to TRBJ1-2, with D maybe TRBD1 (5 bases). The CDR3 runs 13 residues. The germline CDR1 and CDR2 sequences are MNHEY and SMNVEV (reference sequence). Between the trimmed V and J ends, which lost 5 bases and 5 bases, there was a span of 12 bases. The CDR3 loop is CASSPQVGYGYTF. The CDR3 bases are TGTGCCAGCAGTCCACAGGTGGGGTATGGCTACACCTTC.

V and J are TRBV7-2 and TRBJ2-1; D might be TRBD2 (5 bases). The CDR3 contains 14 residues. V lost 3 bases, J lost 12 bases, and 18 bases lay in between. Germline loops: CDR1 SGHTA, CDR2 FQGNSA. In DNA form, the CDR3 reads TGTGCCAGCAGCTTGACGGACTCCACAAAAGTGCAGTTCTTC. It encodes CASSLTDSTKVQFF.

The J gene is TRBJ1-5, the V gene TRBV4-1, with a possible D match to TRBD1 (6 bases). The CDR3 runs 15 residues. V dropped 1 base and J dropped 8 bases, with 15 bases sitting between them. The germline CDR1 and CDR2 sequences are MGHRA and YSYEKL. CDR3 nucleotide sequence: TGCGCCAGCAGCCAAGTCTACAGGGAGGTTGAGCCCCAGCATTTT. It yields the protein CASSQVYREVEPQHF.

The J gene is TRBJ2-3, the V gene TRBV9; the D is unclear. CDR3 length equals 14 residues. Trimming took 0 bases from V and 3 from J, leaving 8 bases between them. In germline, CDR1 is SGDLS, CDR2 YYNGEE. CDR3 sequence: CASSVVGLTDTQYF. The CDR3 region has the DNA TGTGCCAGCAGCGTAGTCGGGTTGACAGATACGCAGTATTTT.

CDR3 residues: CASSQVRGRAEAFF. In DNA form, the CDR3 reads TGTGCCAGCAGCCAAGTGCGAGGGAGGGCTGAAGCTTTCTTT. V usage is TRBV3-1 (or the pseudogene TRBV3-2) and J usage is TRBJ1-1; no reliable D call. V lost 1 base and J lost 6, with 12 bases in between. The CDR3 is 14 residues long. Germline values: CDR1 LGHDT, CDR2 YNNKEL (reference sequence).

The genes are TRBV7-2 and TRBJ1-3, with D unclear. CDR1 is SGHTA, CDR2 FQGNSA, per germline. The CDR3 has 15 residues. Trimming stripped 5 bases from V and 0 bases from J, with 11 bases between. CDR3 DNA sequence: TGTGCCAGCAGCCCTGCCAGAGGCTCTGGAAACACCATATATTTT. Residues: CASSPARGSGNTIYF.

The gene calls are TRBV18 and TRBJ1-3; D not certain. V was clipped by 5 bases and J by 2 bases, with 16 bases between them. Germline CDR1 reads KGHSH; CDR2 reads LQKENI. The CDR3 contains 16 residues. This CDR3 is CASSYPGVDPGNTIYF. In DNA form, the CDR3 reads TGTGCCAGCTCATATCCCGGGGTAGACCCTGGAAACACCATATATTTT.

The chain recombines TRBV5-1 with TRBJ2-3, with 11 bases matching TRBD2. With 0 bases clipped from V and 5 bases from J, the junction kept 2 bases outside the gene matches. There are 15 residues in the CDR3. CDR1 is SGHRS, CDR2 YFSETQ, per germline. CDR3 sequence (DNA): TGCGCCAGCAGCTTGGGGACTAGCGGGTTAGATACGCAGTATTTT. This codes for CASSLGTSGLDTQYF.

This chain links TRBV18 with TRBJ2-7, with unresolved D. The CDR3 totals 14 residues. Germline CDR1 KGHSH, CDR2 LQKENI. Deletions cut 2 bases from V and 4 bases from J, with 12 bases between. The CDR3 spells CASSPGFGVYEQYF. The CDR3 DNA sequence: TGTGCCAGCTCACCAGGGTTTGGGGTGTACGAGCAGTACTTC.

The rearrangement uses TRBV11-2 and TRBJ1-2, with D unresolved. V lost 5 bases, J lost 2 bases, and 12 bases lay in between. Per the germline V gene, CDR1 is SGHAT and CDR2 is FQNNGV. This CDR3 region has 14 residues. The CDR3 DNA reads TGTGCCAGCAGCCGACGGTCAGGAAACTATGGCTACACCTTC. It specifies CASSRRSGNYGYTF.

The J gene is TRBJ1-2, the V gene TRBV11-3, with D unresolved. The germline V gene encodes CDR1 SGHNT and CDR2 YENEEA. The CDR3 has 16 residues. V was clipped by 5 bases and J by 6 bases, with 22 bases between them. CDR3 loop: CASSPIRTGPSNGYTF. CDR3 DNA: TGTGCCAGCAGCCCGATTAGGACCGGACCAAGCAATGGCTACACCTTC.

V and J are TRBV6-5 and TRBJ1-6; D might be TRBD1 (6 bases). V lost 8 bases and J lost 10, with 18 bases in between. Germline V gene lookup returns CDR1 MNHEY and CDR2 SVGAGI. The CDR3 has 14 residues. The CDR3 DNA is TGTGCCAGCCTCAAGGGGGGCTTAAGATCACCCCTCCACTTT. It specifies CASLKGGLRSPLHF.

V usage is TRBV24-1 and J usage is TRBJ2-7; D possibly corresponds to TRBD1 (5 bases). The CDR3 spans 13 residues. The germline V gene has CDR1 KGHDR and CDR2 SFDVKD. Trimming stripped 3 bases from V and 3 bases from J, with 8 bases between. This chain's CDR3 is CATSDGAYYEQYF. The CDR3 DNA is TGTGCCACCAGTGATGGGGCCTACTACGAGCAGTACTTC.

This clone was seen only once. The chain uses TRBV18 and TRBJ2-7; 10 bases map to TRBD1. The CDR3 runs 15 residues. Germline CDR1 and CDR2: KGHSH and LQKENI. J was trimmed by 0 bases and V by 5 bases; bases with no gene match: 4. This CDR3 reads CASSWGQGPSYEQYF. CDR3 nucleotide sequence: TGTGCCAGCTCATGGGGACAGGGGCCCTCCTACGAGCAGTACTTC.

V gene TRBV30 combines with J gene TRBJ1-5, with a tentative D call TRBD1 (5 bases). Germline V gene sequence: CDR1 GTSNPN, CDR2 SVGIG (reference sequence). This CDR3 comprises 13 residues. Trimming took off 6 bases at V and 10 bases at J, with 19 bases between the two ends. The CDR3 loop reads CACSARDGGPQHF. In DNA form, the CDR3 reads TGTGCCTGCTCTGCCCGGGACGGGGGACCCCAGCATTTT.

The J gene is TRBJ1-1, the V gene TRBV6-5; tentative D call: TRBD1 (5 bases). CDR3 length equals 13 residues. Germline V gene sequence: CDR1 MNHEY, CDR2 SVGAGI. V gave up 2 bases and J gave up 1 base, with 5 bases separating them. The CDR3 region is CASSYGGNTEAFF. CDR3 coding DNA: TGTGCCAGCAGTTACGGGGGGAACACTGAAGCTTTCTTT.